This TCR beta chain was documented in a study of blood T cell repertoires in COVID-19. About the research overall: Samples taken during acute and convalescent COVID-19 were collected in the United States, Italy and Spain. PBMCs, B-cell-depleted T cells, or T cells were the source of the cDNA or gDNA that made up the material.

A single count supports this clone. V was pared by 4 bases and J by 5 bases, with 3 bases of the junction left unmatched. CDR3 length: 14 residues. CDR1 SGDLS and CDR2 YYNGEE come from the germline V gene. Original handling: Reference gene primer amplification in the assay estimated nucleated cell counts. The method was immunoSEQ multiplex PCR; TCRdb's version includes in-frame clones alone and lacks a portion of them. The V and J calls and clone size were taken over from that table, and D and trimming were inferred from the DNA. In the table there are roughly 250,000 clones, 82% of which are singletons.

This receptor was identified in a woman in her sixties with active or convalescent COVID-19. This sequence joins TRBV9 and TRBJ1-6, with 7 bases lining up with TRBD1. Sequenced material: peripheral blood. The CDR3 loop is CASSRGLNNSPLHF. The CDR3 DNA reads as TGTGCCAGCAGCAGGGGGCTCAATAATTCACCCCTCCACTTT.